One and the same sample provided the 15 T cell receptor beta chains below, sequenced in a study of cytomegalovirus exposure and HLA in healthy donors. The PCR contained 60 Vbeta and 13 Jbeta primers. Some clones are missing from TCRdb's copy, which holds only in-frame ones; the method was immunoSEQ multiplex PCR. The profile shows approximately 150,000 clones, about 84% of them singletons. Sequencing used PBMCs. The receptor source for this set is a woman aged 18-29 years in good health and CMV-seropositive.

The rearrangement joins TRBV28 to TRBJ2-7; 7 nucleotides line up with TRBD1. The CDR3 sequence is 15 residues long. The germline gives CDR1 MDHEN, CDR2 SYDVKM. The trim removed 5 bases at V and 5 bases at J, leaving 12 bases unmatched. The CDR3 coding sequence is TGTGCCAGCAGTCCCGAGGGTAGGGGGCGAGACGAGCAGTACTTC. Amino acid sequence: CASSPEGRGRDEQYF.

This rearrangement joins TRBV25-1 to TRBJ2-1; 13 bases map to TRBD2. Germline values: CDR1 MGHDK, CDR2 SYGVNS. V was pared by 3 bases and J by 2 bases, with 1 base of the junction left unmatched. The CDR3 length is 16 residues. CDR3 protein: CASSDGLAGAYNEQFF. In nucleotides, the CDR3 is TGTGCCAGCAGTGACGGACTAGCGGGGGCCTACAATGAGCAGTTCTTC.

The sample holds one count of this clone. This chain uses TRBV11-3 with TRBJ2-7; 8 bases align to TRBD1. CDR3 length equals 14 residues. From germline, CDR1 is SGHNT and CDR2 YENEEA. V gave up 5 bases and J gave up 5 bases; unmatched junction bases: 8. The CDR3 nucleotides read TGTGCCAGCAGCGTCACCGGACAGGGCAACGAGCAGTACTTC. Its protein is CASSVTGQGNEQYF.

This clone was found a few times. The chain joins TRBV29-1 to TRBJ1-2, with TRBD1 as a possible D gene (5 bases). The germline gives CDR1 SQVTM, CDR2 ANQGSEA. This CDR3 is built from 15 residues. Trimming cost V 3 bases and J 4 bases, with 18 bases left between them. CDR3 in DNA: TGCAGCGTTGAGAGGGGAGGGAGGGGCGGCTATGGCTACACCTTC. It is translated as CSVERGGRGGYGYTF.

The CDR3: CASSYITGWDTQYF. As DNA, the CDR3 is TGTGCCAGCAGCTATATAACTGGTTGGGATACGCAGTATTTT. This chain connects TRBV6-1 to TRBJ2-3; D not certain. Deletions cut 6 bases from V and 6 bases from J, with 16 bases between. From germline, CDR1 is MNHNS and CDR2 SASEGT. The CDR3 covers 14 residues.

The gene calls are TRBV6-5 and TRBJ1-5; D perhaps matches TRBD1 (5 bases). Germline V gives CDR1 MNHEY, CDR2 SVGAGI. The CDR3 covers 14 residues. V lost 3 bases and J lost 2, with 8 bases in between. The CDR3 is CASSYLQGNQPQHF. The CDR3 DNA sequence: TGTGCCAGCAGTTATTTACAGGGCAATCAGCCCCAGCATTTT.

The V and J genes are TRBV6-5 and TRBJ2-7, with 10 positions matching TRBD1. CDR3 length equals 14 residues. Germline-derived CDR1 and CDR2 are MNHEY and SVGAGI. V was pared by 6 bases and J by 6 bases, with 8 bases of the junction left unmatched. The CDR3: CASRGQGNEAEQYF. The CDR3 coding sequence is TGTGCCAGCAGGGGACAGGGGAATGAGGCCGAGCAGTACTTC.

This chain links TRBV29-1 with TRBJ1-1; possible D gene TRBD1, 5 bases. The CDR3 runs to 16 residues. Deletions cut 3 bases from V and 0 bases from J, with 17 bases between. Germline V gene data show CDR1 as SQVTM and CDR2 as ANQGSEA. DNA of the CDR3: TGCAGCGTTGAGGGGCCGATATACGACATGAACACTGAAGCTTTCTTT. This encodes CSVEGPIYDMNTEAFF.

V and J are TRBV9 and TRBJ2-1; TRBD1 agrees at 10 bases. V lost 3 bases to trimming and J lost 2 bases; unmatched junction nucleotides: 2. Per the germline V gene, CDR1 is SGDLS and CDR2 is YYNGEE. The CDR3 has 15 amino acids. CDR3 nucleotide sequence: TGTGCCAGCAGCGCAGGACAGGGGGCCTACAATGAGCAGTTCTTC. This encodes CASSAGQGAYNEQFF.

V usage is TRBV2 and J usage is TRBJ2-7, with D perhaps TRBD2 (5 bases). The ends were cut back, 7 bases at V and 1 base at J, with 8 bases in the middle. The CDR3 has 12 amino acids. Looked up from germline, CDR1 is SNHLY and CDR2 is FYNNEI. CDR3 residues: CASKSGSYEQYF. The CDR3 region has the DNA TGTGCCAGCAAGAGCGGTTCCTACGAGCAGTACTTC.

This clone has a handful of counts. The chain uses TRBV27 and TRBJ1-1; maybe TRBD1 (6 bases). This CDR3 contains 13 residues. Between the trimmed V and J ends, which lost 4 bases and 2 bases, there was a span of 8 bases. The germline V gene has CDR1 MNHEY and CDR2 SMNVEV (reference sequence). CDR3 in DNA: TGTGCCAGCAGTTGGACAGCAAACACTGAAGCTTTCTTT. As protein: CASSWTANTEAFF.

The chain uses TRBV19 and TRBJ2-5; 12 positions match TRBD1. The end of the DNA aligns better with TRBJ2-7, so the J call may be wrong. This CDR3 has 15 residues. CDR1 LNHDA and CDR2 SQIVND come from the germline V gene (reference sequence). CDR3 amino acids: CASSISGQGAYEQYF. The CDR3 nucleotides read TGTGCCAGTAGTATTTCGGGACAGGGGGCGTACGAGCAGTACTTC.

The chain uses TRBV5-1 and TRBJ2-1, with D tentatively TRBD2 (5 bases). V was pared by 0 bases and J by 7 bases, with 8 bases between. CDR1 is SGHRS and CDR2 is YFSETQ in the germline V gene. The CDR3 spans 13 residues. CDR3 in DNA: TGCGCCAGCAGCTTGGTGAGGGAGAATGAGCAGTTCTTC. This codes for CASSLVRENEQFF.

V is TRBV2 and J is TRBJ1-6, with 10 bases lining up with TRBD1. The CDR3 consists of 14 residues. Germline trimming cut 6 bases from V and 6 bases from J; bases unmatched to any gene: 2. Germline values: CDR1 SNHLY, CDR2 FYNNEI. CDR3 loop: CASSRTGGNSPLHF. The CDR3 bases are TGTGCCAGCAGCCGGACAGGGGGTAATTCACCCCTCCACTTT.

This chain uses TRBV6-1 with TRBJ2-7, with D unclear. The CDR3 is 11 amino acids. Germline CDR1 MNHNS, CDR2 SASEGT. Trimming cost V 4 bases and J 6 bases, with 7 bases left between them. The CDR3 loop reads CASSAPREQYF. The CDR3 region has the DNA TGTGCCAGCAGTGCCCCCCGCGAGCAGTACTTC.